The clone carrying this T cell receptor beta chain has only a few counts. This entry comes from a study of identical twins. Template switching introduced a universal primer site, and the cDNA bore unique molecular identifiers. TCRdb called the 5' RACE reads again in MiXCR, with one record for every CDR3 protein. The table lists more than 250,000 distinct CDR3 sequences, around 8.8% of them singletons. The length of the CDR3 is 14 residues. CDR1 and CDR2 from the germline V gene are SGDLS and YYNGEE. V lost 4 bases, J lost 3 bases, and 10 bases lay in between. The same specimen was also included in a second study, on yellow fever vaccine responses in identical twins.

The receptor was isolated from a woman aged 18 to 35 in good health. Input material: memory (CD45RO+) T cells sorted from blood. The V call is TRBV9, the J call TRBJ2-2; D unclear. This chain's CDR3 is CASSLDPDTGELFF. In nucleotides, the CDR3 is TGTGCCAGCAGCCTGGACCCGGACACCGGGGAGCTGTTTTTT.